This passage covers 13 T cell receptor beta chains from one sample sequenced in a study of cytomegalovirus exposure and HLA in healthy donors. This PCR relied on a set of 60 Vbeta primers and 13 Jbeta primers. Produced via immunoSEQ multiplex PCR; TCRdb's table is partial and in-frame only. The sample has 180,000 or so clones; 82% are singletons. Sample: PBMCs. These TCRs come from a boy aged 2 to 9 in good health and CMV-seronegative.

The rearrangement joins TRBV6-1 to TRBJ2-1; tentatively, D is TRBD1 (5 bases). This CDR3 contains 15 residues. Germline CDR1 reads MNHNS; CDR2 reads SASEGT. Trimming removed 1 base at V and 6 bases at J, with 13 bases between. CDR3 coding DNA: TGTGCCAGCAGTGAAGATCCTTATAGGGGCAATGAGCAGTTCTTC. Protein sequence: CASSEDPYRGNEQFF.

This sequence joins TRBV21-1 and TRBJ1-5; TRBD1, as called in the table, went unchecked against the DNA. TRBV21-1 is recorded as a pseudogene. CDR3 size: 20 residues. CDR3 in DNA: TGTGCCAGCAGCCAAAAAGTGATGGACAGGGATAGCAATAGCAATCAGCCCCAGCATTTT. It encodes CASSQKVMDRDSNSNQPQHF.

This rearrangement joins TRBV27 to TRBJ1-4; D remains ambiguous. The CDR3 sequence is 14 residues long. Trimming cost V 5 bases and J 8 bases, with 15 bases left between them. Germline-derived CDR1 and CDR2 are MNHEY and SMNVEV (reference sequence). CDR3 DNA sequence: TGTGCCAGCAGTGCCTCACGCGTAGCCGAAAAACTGTTTTTT. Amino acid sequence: CASSASRVAEKLFF. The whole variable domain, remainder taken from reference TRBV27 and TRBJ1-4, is EAQVTQNPRYLITVTGKKLTVTCSQNMNHEYMSWYRQDPGLGLRQIYYSMNVEVTDKGDVPEGYKVSRKEKRNFPLILESPSPNQTSLYFCASSASRVAEKLFFGSGTQLSVL.

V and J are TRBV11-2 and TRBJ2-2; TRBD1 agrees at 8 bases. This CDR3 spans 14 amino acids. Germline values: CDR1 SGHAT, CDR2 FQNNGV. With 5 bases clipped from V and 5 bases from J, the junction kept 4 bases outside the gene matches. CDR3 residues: CASSRTGSTGELFF. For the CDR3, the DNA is TGTGCCAGCAGCCGGACAGGGTCTACCGGGGAGCTGTTTTTT. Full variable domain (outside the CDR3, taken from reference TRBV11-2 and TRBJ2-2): EAGVAQSPRYKIIEKRQSVAFWCNPISGHATLYWYQQILGQGPKLLIQFQNNGVVDDSQLPKDRFSAERLKGVDSTLKIQPAKLEDSAVYLCASSRTGSTGELFFGEGSRLTVL.

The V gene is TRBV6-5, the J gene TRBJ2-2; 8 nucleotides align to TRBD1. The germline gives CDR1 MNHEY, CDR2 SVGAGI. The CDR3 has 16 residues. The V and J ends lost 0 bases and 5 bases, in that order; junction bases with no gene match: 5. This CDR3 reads CASSYSRQGATGELFF. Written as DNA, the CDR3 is TGTGCCAGCAGTTACTCGCGCCAGGGGGCTACCGGGGAGCTGTTTTTT.

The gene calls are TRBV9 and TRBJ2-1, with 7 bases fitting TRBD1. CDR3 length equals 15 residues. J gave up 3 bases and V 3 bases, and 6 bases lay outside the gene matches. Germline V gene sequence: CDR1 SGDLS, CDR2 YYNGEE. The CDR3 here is CASSAQGPGYNEQFF. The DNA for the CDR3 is TGTGCCAGCAGCGCACAGGGGCCTGGCTACAATGAGCAGTTCTTC.

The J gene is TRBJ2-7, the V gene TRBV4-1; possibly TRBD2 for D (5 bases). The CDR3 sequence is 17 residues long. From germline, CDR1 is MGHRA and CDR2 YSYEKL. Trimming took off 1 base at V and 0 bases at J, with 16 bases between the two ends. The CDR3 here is CASSQGEWVIGSYEQYF. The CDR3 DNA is TGCGCCAGCAGCCAAGGGGAGTGGGTTATTGGCTCCTACGAGCAGTACTTC.

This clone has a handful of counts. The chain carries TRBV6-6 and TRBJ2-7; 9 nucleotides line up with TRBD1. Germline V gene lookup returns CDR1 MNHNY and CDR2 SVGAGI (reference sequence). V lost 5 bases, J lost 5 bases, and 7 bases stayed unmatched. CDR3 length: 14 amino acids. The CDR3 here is CASSPGTGFNEQYF. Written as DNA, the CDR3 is TGTGCCAGCAGTCCCGGGACAGGGTTCAACGAGCAGTACTTC.

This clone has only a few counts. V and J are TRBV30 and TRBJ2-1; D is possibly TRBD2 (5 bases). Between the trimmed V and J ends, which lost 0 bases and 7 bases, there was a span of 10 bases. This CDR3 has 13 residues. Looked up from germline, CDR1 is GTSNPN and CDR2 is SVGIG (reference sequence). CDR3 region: CAWSVLERNEQFF. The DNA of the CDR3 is TGTGCCTGGAGTGTACTCGAGCGGAATGAGCAGTTCTTC.

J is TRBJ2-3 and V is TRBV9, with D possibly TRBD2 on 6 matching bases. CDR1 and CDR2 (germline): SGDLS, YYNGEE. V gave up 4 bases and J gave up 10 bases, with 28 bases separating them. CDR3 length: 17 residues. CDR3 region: CASSPSHDRAGSRAQYF. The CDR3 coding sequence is TGTGCCAGCAGCCCCTCTCACGATCGGGCGGGGTCAAGAGCGCAGTATTTT.

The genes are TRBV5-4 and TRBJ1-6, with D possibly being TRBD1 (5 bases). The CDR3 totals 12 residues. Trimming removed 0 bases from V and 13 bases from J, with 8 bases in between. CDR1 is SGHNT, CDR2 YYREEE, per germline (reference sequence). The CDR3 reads CASSLDRSPLHF. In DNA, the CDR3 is TGTGCCAGCAGCTTGGACAGGTCCCCCCTCCACTTT. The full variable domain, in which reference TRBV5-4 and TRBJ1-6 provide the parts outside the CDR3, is ETGVTQSPTHLIKTRGQQVTLRCSSQSGHNTVSWYQQALGQGPQFIFQYYREEENGRGNFPPRFSGLQFPNYSSELNVNALELDDSALYLCASSLDRSPLHFGNGTRLTVT.

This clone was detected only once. CDR3 sequence reads: CASSPDSGYGYTF. The CDR3 DNA reads TGTGCCAGCAGCCCGGACAGTGGGTATGGCTACACCTTC. This rearrangement joins TRBV6-1 to TRBJ1-2; the D gene is possibly TRBD1 (6 bases). The CDR3 totals 13 residues. Deletions cut 6 bases from V and 5 bases from J, with 13 bases between. Germline CDR1 is MNHNS and CDR2 is SASEGT.

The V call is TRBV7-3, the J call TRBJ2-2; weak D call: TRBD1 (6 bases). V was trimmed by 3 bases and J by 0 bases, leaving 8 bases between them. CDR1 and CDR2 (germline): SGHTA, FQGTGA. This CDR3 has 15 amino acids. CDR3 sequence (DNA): TGTGCCAGCAGCTTGACAGGATCGAACACCGGGGAGCTGTTTTTT. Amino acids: CASSLTGSNTGELFF.